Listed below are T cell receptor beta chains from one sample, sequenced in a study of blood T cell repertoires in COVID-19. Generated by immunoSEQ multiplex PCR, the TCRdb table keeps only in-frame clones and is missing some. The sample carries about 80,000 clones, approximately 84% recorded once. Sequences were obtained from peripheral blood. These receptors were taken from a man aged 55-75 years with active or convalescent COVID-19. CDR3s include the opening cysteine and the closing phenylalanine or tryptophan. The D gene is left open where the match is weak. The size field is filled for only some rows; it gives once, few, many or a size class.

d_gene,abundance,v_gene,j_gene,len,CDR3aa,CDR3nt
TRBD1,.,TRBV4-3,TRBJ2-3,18,CASSQEGPGRQGAGTQYF,TGCGCCAGCAGCCAAGAAGGACCAGGTCGACAGGGGGCGGGTACGCAGTATTTT
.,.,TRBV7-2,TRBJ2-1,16,CASSLGGRGLGNEQFF,TGTGCCAGCAGCTTAGGTGGGCGGGGGCTGGGCAATGAGCAGTTCTTC
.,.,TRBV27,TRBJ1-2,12,CASSPTDYGYTF,TGTGCCAGCAGTCCGACAGACTATGGCTACACCTTC
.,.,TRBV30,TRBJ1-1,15,CAWNKGENLNTEAFF,TGTGCCTGGAATAAGGGGGAGAATTTGAACACTGAAGCTTTCTTT
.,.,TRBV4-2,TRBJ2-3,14,CASSQGAATDTQYF,TGTGCCAGCAGCCAAGGGGCAGCCACAGATACGCAGTATTTT
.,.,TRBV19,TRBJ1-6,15,CASSIGTTFNSPLHF,TGTGCCAGTAGTATTGGTACAACCTTTAATTCACCCCTCCACTTT
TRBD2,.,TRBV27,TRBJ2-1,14,CASSLREGWNEQFF,TGTGCCAGCAGTTTAAGGGAGGGATGGAATGAGCAGTTCTTC
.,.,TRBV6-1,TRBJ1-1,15,CASSEPGQLNTEAFF,TGTGCCAGCAGTGAGCCCGGACAGTTGAACACTGAAGCTTTCTTT
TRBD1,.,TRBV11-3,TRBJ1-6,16,CASSWDRSSYNSPLHF,TGTGCCAGCAGCTGGGACAGGAGCTCCTATAATTCACCCCTCCACTTT
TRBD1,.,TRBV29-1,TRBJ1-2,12,CSGTGETYGYTF,TGCAGCGGGACAGGGGAGACCTATGGCTACACCTTC
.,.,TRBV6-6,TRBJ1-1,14,CASYDSPQDTEAFF,TGTGCCAGCTACGACAGTCCTCAGGACACTGAAGCTTTCTTT
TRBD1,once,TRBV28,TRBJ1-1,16,CASSSPGQGLNTEAFF,TGTGCCAGCAGTTCCCCGGGACAGGGACTGAACACTGAAGCTTTCTTT
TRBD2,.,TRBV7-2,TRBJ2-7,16,CASSLEGTSLAHEQYF,TGTGCCAGCAGCTTAGAGGGGACTAGCCTGGCCCACGAGCAGTACTTC
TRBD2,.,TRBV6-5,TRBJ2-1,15,CASSSGGAGNNEQFF,TGTGCCAGCAGTTCCGGGGGGGCCGGGAACAATGAGCAGTTCTTC
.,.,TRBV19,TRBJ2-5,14,CASSTTGIPETQYF,TGTGCCAGTAGTACTACAGGGATCCCAGAGACCCAGTACTTC
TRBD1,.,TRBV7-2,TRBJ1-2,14,CASSDRDRVYGYTF,TGTGCCAGCAGCGACCGGGACAGGGTCTATGGCTACACCTTC